The next 17 T cell receptor beta chains were all read from a single sample in a study of CD8+CD57+ T cells in acquired aplastic anemia. Profiling that covered TCR beta VDJ and CDR3 relied on genomic DNA as its template. TCRdb re-analysed the reads in MiXCR, keeping a single row per CDR3 protein. The table lists some 180,000 distinct CDR3 sequences, approximately 48% of them singletons. Only patients with CD8+CD57+ cell expansion on flow cytometry were chosen for sequencing. The material sequenced was sorted CD4+, CD8+, or CD8+CD57+ T cells (not recorded which) from PBMCs. These receptors were taken from a human donor with aplastic anemia.

This clonotype was seen only once. This chain links TRBV15 with TRBJ2-1, with D possibly TRBD1 on 6 matching bases. V was cut by 3 bases and J by 6 bases, with 18 bases left in between. From germline, CDR1 is LNHNV and CDR2 YYDKDF (reference sequence). This CDR3 contains 16 residues. The DNA for the CDR3 is TGTGCCACCAGCAGCTCCAGGTCGGGACAAGGCAATGAGCAGTTCTTC. This encodes CATSSSRSGQGNEQFF.

The chain has TRBV25-1 and TRBJ2-1; D gene ambiguous. Deletions cut 10 bases from V and 0 bases from J, with 4 bases between. The germline gives CDR1 MGHDK, CDR2 SYGVNS. The CDR3 covers 11 residues. DNA of the CDR3: TGTGCCAACTGCTCCTACAATGAGCAGTTCTTC. The encoded protein is CANCSYNEQFF.

This clonotype was observed a handful of times. The rearrangement links TRBV29-1 to TRBJ2-7; D not resolved. From germline, CDR1 is SQVTM and CDR2 ANQGSEA. The V and J ends lost 1 base and 6 bases respectively, with 10 bases between them. The CDR3 runs to 12 residues. CDR3 DNA sequence: TGCAGCGTTGAAGGCACGGCGGCCGAGCAGTACTTC. This gives the protein CSVEGTAAEQYF.

With regard to this clonotype: One end of the junction is discordant with germline, which a read error may explain. The rearrangement links TRBV7-2 to TRBJ2-7; D unclear. Germline-derived CDR1 and CDR2 are SGHTA and FQGNSA. This CDR3 comprises 13 residues. This chain's CDR3 is CASSFAQIYEQYF. The DNA of the CDR3 is TGTGCAAGCAGCTTCGCACAGATCTACGAGCAGTACTTC.

This clonotype was detected many times. The rearrangement uses TRBV7-9 and TRBJ1-1; D might be TRBD1 (5 bases). Germline V gene lookup returns CDR1 SEHNR and CDR2 FQNEAQ (reference sequence). Trimming removed 5 bases from V and 4 bases from J, with 14 bases in between. The CDR3 totals 14 residues. In nucleotides, the CDR3 is TGTGCCAGCAGCCCTTTTGCGGGGGTCACTGAAGCTTTCTTT. Its protein product is CASSPFAGVTEAFF.

The chain has TRBV19 and TRBJ1-1; 9 bases agree with TRBD1. Trimming removed 4 bases from V and 6 bases from J; junction bases left unmatched: 9. The CDR3 loop spans 15 amino acids. Germline-derived CDR1 and CDR2 are LNHDA and SQIVND (reference sequence). CDR3 amino acids: CASSTKTGGSSEAFF. CDR3 DNA sequence: TGTGCCAGTAGTACAAAGACAGGGGGATCTTCTGAAGCTTTCTTT.

This clonotype has a handful of counts. The chain has TRBV24-1 and TRBJ2-3; D is uncertain. Germline V gene sequence: CDR1 KGHDR, CDR2 SFDVKD. Trimming pared 4 bases from V and 4 bases from J, leaving 2 bases between. The CDR3 sequence is 11 residues long. CDR3 bases: TGTGCCACCAGTGACCCAGATACGCAGTATTTT. Residues: CATSDPDTQYF.

In this sample, this clonotype turned up many times. The chain is built from TRBV20-1 and TRBJ2-3; D may match TRBD1 or TRBD2 (6 bases each). V lost 3 bases, J lost 5 bases, and 15 bases lay in between. CDR3 size: 14 residues. Germline CDR1 is DFQATT and CDR2 is SNEGSKA (reference sequence). The CDR3 DNA follows: TGCAGTGCTAGCGGGGGCCCGCGGAGAGATACGCAGTATTTT. It yields the protein CSASGGPRRDTQYF.

J is TRBJ1-5 and V is TRBV7-8; possible D gene TRBD1, 5 bases. There are 16 residues in the CDR3. Germline V gene sequence: CDR1 SGHVS, CDR2 FQNEAQ. The V end was cut by 5 bases, the J end by 2 bases, with 16 bases between. The CDR3 spells CASSPTRGEGNQPQHF. The CDR3 nucleotides are TGTGCCAGCAGCCCAACCCGGGGGGAGGGCAATCAGCCCCAGCATTTT.

The rearrangement joins TRBV10-3 to TRBJ1-1; D unclear. The CDR3 has 14 amino acids. Germline CDR1 reads ENHRY; CDR2 reads SYGVKD. V was cut by 4 bases and J by 2 bases, with 11 bases left in between. CDR3 nucleotide sequence: TGTGCCATCAGTGGACGCGCAACAAACACTGAAGCTTTCTTT. It specifies CAISGRATNTEAFF.

With respect to this clonotype: At one end the junction does not follow the germline gene, possibly because of a read error. This chain uses TRBV19 with TRBJ1-5, with D possibly being TRBD1 (5 bases). The CDR3 totals 14 residues. The germline CDR1 and CDR2 sequences are LNHDA and SQIVND (reference sequence). The CDR3 nucleotides are TGTGCCAGTGGGGGGGGTGCGAGCAATCAACCCCAGCATTTT. As protein: CASGGGASNQPQHF.

This clonotype has at least ten counts. The chain joins TRBV7-9 to TRBJ1-6; a weak D match, TRBD1 (5 bases). The CDR3 runs to 14 residues. V was trimmed by 5 bases and J by 9 bases, leaving 14 bases between them. The germline V gene encodes CDR1 SEHNR and CDR2 FQNEAQ (reference sequence). Here the CDR3 DNA reads TGTGCCAGCAGCATCCTAGAGGGGCGTTCACCCCTCCACTTT. Protein sequence: CASSILEGRSPLHF.

The chain recombines TRBV19 with TRBJ1-1; D is unclear. V lost 7 bases, J lost 0 bases, and 12 bases lay in between. CDR1 is LNHDA, CDR2 SQIVND, per germline (reference sequence). This CDR3 spans 14 amino acids. CDR3 residues: CASTAWALNTEAFF. CDR3 DNA: TGTGCCAGTACGGCCTGGGCCCTGAACACTGAAGCTTTCTTT.

The table lists this clonotype with many counts. V and J are TRBV7-2 and TRBJ2-5, with TRBD2 matching over 16 bases. Germline CDR1 SGHTA, CDR2 FQGNSA. The CDR3 covers 17 residues. Trimming took 3 bases from V and 7 from J; bases not matched to a gene: 8. The CDR3 here is CASSFPGLAGGGATQYF. DNA of the CDR3: TGTGCCAGCAGCTTCCCGGGACTAGCGGGGGGGGGCGCGACCCAGTACTTC.

About this clonotype itself: Likely a read error: the CDR3 ends without its conserved phenylalanine or tryptophan. V and J are TRBV20-1 and TRBJ2-7; possible D gene TRBD1, 5 bases. CDR1 is DFQATT, CDR2 SNEGSKA, per germline (reference sequence). The CDR3 has 15 residues. CDR3 DNA: TGCAGTGCTAGAGGGGTGGTAGGGGTACCCTACGGGCAGTACCTC. It translates to CSARGVVGVPYGQYL.

J is TRBJ2-5 and V is TRBV18; TRBD1 or TRBD2 may be the D gene (5 bases each). V shed 1 base and J shed 1 base, with 13 bases lying between them. CDR1 and CDR2 (germline): KGHSH, LQKENI. CDR3 length: 16 amino acids. The CDR3, as DNA: TGTGCCAGCTCACCACGACTACAGGCAACCCAAGAGACCCAGTACTTC. Translating gives CASSPRLQATQETQYF.

The rearrangement joins TRBV11-1 to TRBJ2-6; the D call may be TRBD1 or TRBD2 (5 bases each). The CDR3 is made up of 16 amino acids. Trimming took off 5 bases at V and 0 bases at J, with 11 bases between the two ends. Germline V lookup: CDR1 SGHAT, CDR2 FQDESV (reference sequence). The CDR3 DNA reads TGTGCCAGCAGCATCGGGGCCCTCTCTGGGGCCAACGTCCTGACTTTC. Its protein product is CASSIGALSGANVLTF.